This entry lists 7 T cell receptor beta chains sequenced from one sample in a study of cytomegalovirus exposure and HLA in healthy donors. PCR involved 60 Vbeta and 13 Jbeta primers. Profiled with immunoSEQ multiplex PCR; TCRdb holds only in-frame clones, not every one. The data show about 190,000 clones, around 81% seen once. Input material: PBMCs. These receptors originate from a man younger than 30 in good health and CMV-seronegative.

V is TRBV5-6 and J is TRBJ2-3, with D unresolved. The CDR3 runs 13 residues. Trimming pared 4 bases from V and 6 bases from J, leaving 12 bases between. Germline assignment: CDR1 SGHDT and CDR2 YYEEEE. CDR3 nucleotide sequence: TGTGCCAGCAGCCCCCCCCACCGGGATACGCAGTATTTT. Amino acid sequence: CASSPPHRDTQYF.

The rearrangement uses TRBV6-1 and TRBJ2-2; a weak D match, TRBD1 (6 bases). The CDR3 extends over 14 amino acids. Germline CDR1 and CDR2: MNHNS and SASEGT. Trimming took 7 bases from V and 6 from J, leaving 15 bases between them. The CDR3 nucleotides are TGTGCCAGCATTAATACAGGGTACCCCGGGGAGCTGTTTTTT. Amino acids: CASINTGYPGELFF.

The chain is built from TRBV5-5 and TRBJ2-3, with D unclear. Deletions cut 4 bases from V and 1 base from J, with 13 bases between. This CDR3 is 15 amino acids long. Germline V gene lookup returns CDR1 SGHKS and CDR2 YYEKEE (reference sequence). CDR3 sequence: CASSPVVEGTDTQYF. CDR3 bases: TGTGCCAGCAGCCCGGTGGTAGAGGGCACAGATACGCAGTATTTT.

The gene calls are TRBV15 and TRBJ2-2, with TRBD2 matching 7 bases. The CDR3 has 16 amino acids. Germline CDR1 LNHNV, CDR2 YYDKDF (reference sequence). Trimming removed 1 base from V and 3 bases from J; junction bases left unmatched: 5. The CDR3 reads CATSRGPRGDTGELFF. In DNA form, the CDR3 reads TGTGCCACCAGCAGAGGCCCCCGGGGGGACACCGGGGAGCTGTTTTTT.

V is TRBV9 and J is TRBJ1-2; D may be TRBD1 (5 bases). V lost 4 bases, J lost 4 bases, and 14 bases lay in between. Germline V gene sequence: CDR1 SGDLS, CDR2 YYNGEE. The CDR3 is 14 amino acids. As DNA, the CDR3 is TGTGCCAGCAGCCCCCCACGGGGGTCCTATGGCTACACCTTC. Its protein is CASSPPRGSYGYTF. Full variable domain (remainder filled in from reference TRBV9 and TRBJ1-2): DSGVTQTPKHLITATGQRVTLRCSPRSGDLSVYWYQQSLDQGLQFLIQYYNGEERAKGNILERFSAQQFPDLHSELNLSSLELGDSALYFCASSPPRGSYGYTFGSGTRLTVV.

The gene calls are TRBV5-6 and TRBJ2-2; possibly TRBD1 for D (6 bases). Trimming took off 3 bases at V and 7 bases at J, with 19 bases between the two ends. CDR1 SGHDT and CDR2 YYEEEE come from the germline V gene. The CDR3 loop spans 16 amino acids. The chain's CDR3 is CASSSWTRTVLGELFF. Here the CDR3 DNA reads TGTGCCAGCAGCTCATGGACTCGGACAGTCCTCGGGGAGCTGTTTTTT.

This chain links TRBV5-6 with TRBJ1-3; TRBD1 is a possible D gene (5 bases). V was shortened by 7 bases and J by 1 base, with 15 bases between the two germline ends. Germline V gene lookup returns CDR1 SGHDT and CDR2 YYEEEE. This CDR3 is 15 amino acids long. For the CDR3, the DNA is TGTGCCAGCGCCAGGGTGGGCCCGTCTGGAAACACCATATATTTT. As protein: CASARVGPSGNTIYF.